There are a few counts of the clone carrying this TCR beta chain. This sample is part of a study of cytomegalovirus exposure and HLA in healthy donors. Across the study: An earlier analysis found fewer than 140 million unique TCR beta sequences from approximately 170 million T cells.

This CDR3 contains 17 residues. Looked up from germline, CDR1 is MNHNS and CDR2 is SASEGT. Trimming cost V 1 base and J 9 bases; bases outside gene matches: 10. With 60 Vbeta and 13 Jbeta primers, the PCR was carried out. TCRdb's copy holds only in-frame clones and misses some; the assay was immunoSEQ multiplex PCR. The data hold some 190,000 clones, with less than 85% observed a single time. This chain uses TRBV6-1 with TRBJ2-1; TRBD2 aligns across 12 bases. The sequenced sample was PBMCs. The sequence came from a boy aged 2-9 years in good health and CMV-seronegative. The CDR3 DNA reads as TGTGCCAGCAGTGAAGGACCGGGACTAGCGGGTGGGGGTGAGCAGTTCTTC. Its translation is CASSEGPGLAGGGEQFF.